The 14 T cell receptor beta chains listed next were all sequenced from one sample in a study of regulatory T cells in long-lasting Graves disease. TCR beta libraries were built with iRepertoire HTBI primers and Arm-PCR of CDR3 regions. TCRdb processed the multiplex PCR reads anew with MiXCR; each CDR3 protein has one entry. The data contain under 250,000 distinct CDR3 sequences, around 19% of them singletons. Time point here: newly diagnosed GD, antithyroid drugs for less than 3 months. From PBMCs, RNA was extracted and then used to make the TCR library. These data were likewise used in another study, on T cells in Graves' hyperthyroidism and ophthalmopathy.

The starting material was peripheral blood mononuclear cells (PBMCs), obtained at new diagnosis, from a patient treated with antithyroid drugs. The receptors originated from a woman aged 25-40 years with Graves disease.

This clonotype was counted a few times. This sequence joins TRBV5-4 and TRBJ2-7, with 8 bases aligning to TRBD2. Germline V lookup: CDR1 SGHNT, CDR2 YYREEE (reference sequence). With 3 bases clipped from V and 3 bases from J, the junction kept 5 bases outside the gene matches. The CDR3 sequence is 14 residues long. The CDR3: CASSSGTRVYEQYF. The DNA for the CDR3 is TGTGCCAGCAGCTCCGGGACTAGAGTCTACGAGCAGTACTTC.

This clonotype was recorded at least ten times. The rearrangement joins TRBV20-1 to TRBJ1-6; D remains ambiguous. Germline lookup yields CDR1 DFQATT and CDR2 SNEGSKA (reference sequence). Trimming took 3 bases from V and 9 from J, leaving 9 bases between them. There are 12 residues in the CDR3. This CDR3 is CSASGLSSPLHF. The CDR3 bases are TGCAGTGCTAGCGGGTTAAGTTCACCCCTCCACTTT.

This chain links TRBV5-1 with TRBJ1-2; TRBD1 is a possible D gene (5 bases). V was clipped by 1 base and J by 8 bases, with 24 bases between them. The CDR3 contains 17 residues. Germline V gene data show CDR1 as SGHRS and CDR2 as YFSETQ. CDR3 sequence: CASSLWSTGTASEGYTF. The CDR3 region has the DNA TGCGCCAGCAGCTTGTGGAGCACCGGGACCGCTTCTGAGGGCTACACCTTC.

This clonotype was observed a few times. This chain joins TRBV5-5 and TRBJ2-2; D is uncertain. V was pared by 2 bases and J by 2 bases, with 13 bases between. Germline V gene data show CDR1 as SGHKS and CDR2 as YYEKEE (reference sequence). This CDR3 spans 16 amino acids. The CDR3 bases are TGTGCCAGCAGCTTCAGGCAGTCTTATAACACCGGGGAGCTGTTTTTT. Protein sequence: CASSFRQSYNTGELFF.

Ten or more counts support this clonotype. The J gene is TRBJ1-5, the V gene TRBV11-2; a weak D match, TRBD1 (6 bases). The CDR3 extends over 19 amino acids. CDR1 is SGHAT, CDR2 FQNNGV, per germline. V lost 1 base to trimming and J lost 0 bases, with 19 bases between them. The CDR3 nucleotides are TGTGCCAGCAGCTTAGGGTCGGGCAGGGGCACTTATAGCAATCAGCCCCAGCATTTT. Its translation is CASSLGSGRGTYSNQPQHF.

This clonotype was counted a few times. The V and J genes are TRBV5-4 and TRBJ1-4; D is unclear. The germline V gene has CDR1 SGHNT and CDR2 YYREEE (reference sequence). V was clipped by 10 bases and J by 6 bases, with 13 bases between them. The CDR3 has 12 amino acids. The chain's CDR3 is CAQQFTDEKLFF. The DNA of the CDR3 is TGTGCCCAGCAATTCACCGATGAAAAACTGTTTTTT. The complete variable domain, with remaining parts taken from reference TRBV5-4 and TRBJ1-4, reads ETGVTQSPTHLIKTRGQQVTLRCSSQSGHNTVSWYQQALGQGPQFIFQYYREEENGRGNFPPRFSGLQFPNYSSELNVNALELDDSALYLCAQQFTDEKLFFGSGTQLSVL.

This clonotype was found many times. J is TRBJ2-5 and V is TRBV6-1; no clear D. CDR1 and CDR2 (germline): MNHNS, SASEGT. The length of the CDR3 is 13 residues. V lost 0 bases and J 5 bases, leaving 7 bases between the germline ends. The CDR3 is CASSEAEKETQYF. The CDR3 bases are TGTGCCAGCAGTGAAGCAGAAAAGGAGACCCAGTACTTC.

Turning to this clonotype: It differs at one base from a far larger clone, so likely a read error. The chain recombines TRBV7-2 with TRBJ2-7, with 7 bases lining up with TRBD1. This CDR3 region has 17 residues. From germline, CDR1 is SGHTA and CDR2 FQGNSA. The CDR3 DNA reads TGTGCCAGCAACTTAAAGGCCAGGGGGTTTTCAAGCTACGAGCAGTACTTC. It is translated as CASNLKARGFSSYEQYF.

At least ten counts were recorded for this clonotype. The rearrangement joins TRBV24-1 to TRBJ1-5; tentatively, D is TRBD1 (5 bases). CDR3 length equals 16 residues. Germline V lookup: CDR1 KGHDR, CDR2 SFDVKD. Trimming cost V 4 bases and J 4 bases, with 16 bases left between them. This CDR3 reads CATSEKKGRANQPQHF. DNA for the CDR3: TGTGCCACCAGTGAGAAAAAGGGACGGGCGAATCAGCCCCAGCATTTT.

The chain employs TRBV2 and TRBJ2-3; 10 bases align to TRBD2. V trimming: 0 bases; J trimming: 4 bases; junction bases outside the gene matches: 7. Germline CDR1 and CDR2: SNHLY and FYNNEI. CDR3 length: 17 residues. In nucleotides, the CDR3 is TGTGCCAGCAGTGAAGCTGTACTAGCGGGAAAATCAGATACGCAGTATTTT. Translation: CASSEAVLAGKSDTQYF.

This clonotype was picked up many times. V usage is TRBV27 and J usage is TRBJ1-1; TRBD1 aligns across 8 bases. The J segment lost 4 bases and the V segment lost 5 bases, leaving 9 bases of the junction unmatched. Germline CDR1 MNHEY, CDR2 SMNVEV (reference sequence). The CDR3 has 15 residues. The CDR3 bases are TGTGCCAGCAGTCCCTCGACAGGGGCGCGCACTGAAGCTTTCTTT. Its protein product is CASSPSTGARTEAFF.

Remarks on this clonotype: A far larger clone is a single base away, which makes a read error likely. The rearrangement links TRBV7-2 to TRBJ2-5, with 11 bases that match TRBD2. The CDR3 has 18 amino acids. Germline CDR1 SGHTA, CDR2 FQGNSA. The chain's CDR3 is CAGSLYPTSTSGKETQYF. The DNA for the CDR3 is TGTGCCGGCAGCTTATATCCCACCTCGACTAGCGGGAAAGAGACCCAGTACTTC. Looking up the rest from reference TRBV7-2 and TRBJ2-5 gives the full variable domain: GAGVSQSPSNKVTEKGKDVELRCDPISGHTALYWYRQSLGQGLEFLIYFQGNSAPDKSGLPSDRFSAERTGGSVSTLTIQRTQQEDSAVYLCAGSLYPTSTSGKETQYFGPGTRLLVL.

This clonotype came up many times. The chain employs TRBV30 and TRBJ1-6; 7 bases line up with TRBD1. In germline, CDR1 is GTSNPN, CDR2 SVGIG (reference sequence). Trimming removed 3 bases from V and 7 bases from J; junction bases left unmatched: 9. CDR3 length equals 15 residues. The CDR3 is CAWRTAETGNSPLHF. DNA of the CDR3: TGTGCCTGGAGGACGGCGGAGACAGGGAATTCACCCCTCCACTTT.

This clonotype was counted ten times or more. The V call is TRBV7-8, the J call TRBJ1-5; D call uncertain. CDR1 SGHVS and CDR2 FQNEAQ come from the germline V gene. Trimming pared 5 bases from V and 6 bases from J, leaving 11 bases between. The CDR3 is 13 amino acids. CDR3 amino acids: CASSPLSGQPQHF. The CDR3 bases are TGTGCCAGCAGCCCCCTCTCGGGTCAGCCCCAGCATTTT. Supplemented by reference TRBV7-8 and TRBJ1-5, the full variable domain reads GAGVSQSPRYKVAKRGQDVALRCDPISGHVSLFWYQQALGQGPEFLTYFQNEAQLDKSGLPSDRFFAERPEGSVSTLKIQRTQQEDSAVYLCASSPLSGQPQHFGDGTRLSIL.